This is a list of T cell receptor beta chains from one sample in a study of lymphopenia after photon versus proton radiotherapy. The assay was immunoSEQ multiplex PCR, and TCRdb's table has in-frame clones only and misses some. This table holds around 26,000 clones, 81% found once. The sequenced sample was peripheral blood, obtained from a patient treated with photon-based radiotherapy. The receptors stem from a man in his fifties or sixties with gastric cancer. Each CDR3 is given with its conserved first and last residue. D genes are given only for firm matches. Clone size is shown for a subset of rows, as once, few, many or a class of expanded clone.

j_gene | abundance | d_gene | v_gene | CDR3aa | CDR3nt
TRBJ2-5 | - | TRBD2 | TRBV16 | CASSQHWGGEETQYF | TGTGCCAGCAGCCAACATTGGGGAGGGGAAGAGACCCAGTACTTC
TRBJ2-1 | - | TRBD1 | TRBV7-9 | CASGRQGNNEQFF | TGTGCCAGCGGACGACAGGGCAACAATGAGCAGTTCTTC
TRBJ2-7 | - | TRBD1 | TRBV5-1 | CASSLEGQGMWSSYEQYF | TGCGCCAGCAGCTTGGAGGGACAGGGGATGTGGAGCTCCTACGAGCAGTACTTC
TRBJ1-6 | few | - | TRBV25-1 | CASSELGQMYSPLHF | TGTGCCAGCAGTGAACTTGGCCAGATGTATTCACCCCTCCACTTT
TRBJ2-3 | - | TRBD1 | TRBV19 | CASSSHGQGTDTQYF | TGTGCCAGTAGTTCCCATGGACAGGGCACGGATACGCAGTATTTT
TRBJ2-4 | - | - | TRBV19 | CASSMFEGGAAKNIQYF | TGTGCCAGTAGTATGTTCGAGGGGGGGGCCGCCAAAAACATTCAGTACTTC
TRBJ2-1 | - | TRBD2 | TRBV19 | CASSVTSGHYNEQFF | TGTGCCAGTAGCGTGACTAGCGGGCACTACAATGAGCAGTTCTTC
TRBJ2-3 | - | - | TRBV27 | CASSLSPGVESDTQYF | TGTGCCAGCAGTTTATCCCCGGGGGTAGAATCAGATACGCAGTATTTT
TRBJ2-2 | - | TRBD1 | TRBV9 | CASSLTGQATMPGELFF | TGTGCCAGCAGCCTTACCGGACAGGCGACAATGCCCGGGGAGCTGTTTTTT
TRBJ1-1 | - | TRBD1 | TRBV5-1 | CASSSYRDRDSSITEAFF | TGCGCCAGCAGCTCTTACCGGGACAGGGATTCGTCAATCACTGAAGCTTTCTTT
TRBJ2-3 | - | - | TRBV5-4 | CASREGITDTQYF | TGTGCCAGCAGGGAAGGAATCACAGATACGCAGTATTTT
TRBJ1-1 | - | - | TRBV4-3 | CASSQGMRTEAFF | TGCGCCAGCAGCCAGGGAATGAGGACTGAAGCTTTCTTT
TRBJ2-7 | - | - | TRBV11-2 | CASIPWGGEQYF | TGTGCCAGCATCCCCTGGGGAGGCGAGCAGTACTTC
TRBJ2-1 | - | - | TRBV2 | CASSGMRAGNEQFF | TGTGCCAGCAGTGGGATGAGGGCCGGGAATGAGCAGTTCTTC
TRBJ1-1 | few | - | TRBV12-5 | CASVGPGDTEAFF | TGTGCTAGTGTAGGCCCGGGGGACACTGAAGCTTTCTTT
TRBJ2-6 | - | TRBD1 | TRBV5-1 | CASSLRLTGNSGANVLTF | TGCGCCAGCAGCTTACGATTGACAGGGAACTCTGGGGCCAACGTCCTGACTTTC
TRBJ2-7 | - | - | TRBV19 | CASSIGNGGADEQYF | TGTGCCAGTAGTATAGGTAACGGCGGGGCCGACGAGCAGTACTTC
TRBJ2-2 | - | - | TRBV7-9 | CASSLGNGELFF | TGTGCCAGCAGTCTTGGGAACGGGGAGCTGTTTTTT
TRBJ1-1 | few | - | TRBV5-1 | CASSEGVLPGEAFF | TGCGCCAGCAGCGAGGGGGTACTCCCTGGTGAAGCTTTCTTT
TRBJ2-3 | - | - | TRBV2 | CASSGVRGLGTDTQYF | TGTGCCAGCAGTGGCGTTAGGGGTCTCGGGACAGATACGCAGTATTTT
TRBJ2-3 | - | TRBD2 | TRBV7-2 | CASSFSRGGTDTQYF | TGTGCCAGCAGCTTCTCCCGGGGGGGCACAGATACGCAGTATTTT
TRBJ2-6 | - | TRBD1 | TRBV7-9 | CASSTDRAGANVLTF | TGTGCCAGCAGCACCGACAGGGCGGGGGCCAACGTCCTGACTTTC
TRBJ2-1 | - | - | TRBV5-1 | CASSLVRIADNEQFF | TGCGCCAGCAGCTTGGTAAGGATAGCAGACAATGAGCAGTTCTTC
TRBJ2-2 | - | - | TRBV7-2 | CASSPQAGTGELFF | TGTGCCAGCAGCCCCCAGGCCGGCACCGGGGAGCTGTTTTTT
TRBJ1-2 | - | - | TRBV5-1 | CASSLGVGGRYGYTF | TGCGCCAGCAGCTTGGGGGTTGGAGGACGCTATGGCTACACCTTC
TRBJ2-3 | - | - | TRBV5-6 | CASSLYVGQITDTQYF | TGTGCCAGCAGCTTATACGTAGGACAGATCACAGATACGCAGTATTTT
TRBJ1-1 | - | - | TRBV29-1 | CSAVQVAEAFF | TGCAGCGCGGTACAGGTAGCTGAAGCTTTCTTT
TRBJ1-1 | - | TRBD1 | TRBV5-6 | CASSLPTTGFGTEAFF | TGTGCCAGCAGCTTGCCCACGACAGGGTTCGGCACTGAAGCTTTCTTT
TRBJ2-3 | - | - | TRBV30 | CAWAFSDSTDTQYF | TGTGCCTGGGCCTTTAGTGACAGCACAGATACGCAGTATTTT
TRBJ2-7 | - | - | TRBV21-1 | CARIGHHDAAYEQYF | TGTGCCAGAATAGGACACCACGACGCGGCCTACGAGCAGTACTTC
TRBJ2-3 | - | TRBD2 | TRBV5-4 | CASSLGRGSTDTQYF | TGTGCCAGCAGCTTAGGGAGGGGAAGCACAGATACGCAGTATTTT
TRBJ1-6 | - | - | TRBV25-1 | CASSGLNSPLHF | TGTGCCAGCAGTGGGCTTAATTCACCCCTCCACTTT
TRBJ1-3 | once | - | TRBV2 | CASRVADLSGNTIYF | TGTGCCAGCAGGGTCGCGGACCTCTCTGGAAACACCATATATTTT
TRBJ1-3 | once | - | TRBV29-1 | CSVELQGNTIYF | TGCAGCGTCGAACTACAGGGAAACACCATATATTTT
TRBJ1-6 | - | - | TRBV6-5 | CASRRQRLNSPLHF | TGTGCCAGCAGGCGACAGCGCTTGAATTCACCCCTCCACTTT
TRBJ1-5 | - | TRBD1 | TRBV15 | CATSSGGGRNQPQHF | TGTGCCACCAGCAGTGGAGGGGGCCGCAATCAGCCCCAGCATTTT
TRBJ1-4 | - | - | TRBV11-2 | CASSQVNEKLFF | TGCGCCAGCAGCCAGGTTAATGAAAAACTGTTTTTT
TRBJ1-6 | - | - | TRBV6-1 | CASGTTGIYSPLHF | TGTGCCAGCGGAACAACAGGGATATATTCACCCCTCCACTTT
TRBJ1-1 | - | - | TRBV6-5 | CASRPGGPGVTEAFF | TGTGCCAGCAGACCCGGGGGTCCCGGGGTCACTGAAGCTTTCTTT
TRBJ1-5 | once | - | TRBV4-3 | CASSQDRDQPQHF | TGCGCCAGCAGCCAAGATAGGGATCAGCCCCAGCATTTT
TRBJ2-1 | - | - | TRBV11-2 | CASSLGQSRTQFF | TGTGCCAGCAGCCTCGGACAGTCCCGCACCCAGTTCTTC